This entry lists 16 T cell receptor beta chains sequenced from one sample in a study of T cell changes during pregnancy in multiple sclerosis. The assay was immunoSEQ multiplex PCR, and TCRdb's table has in-frame clones only and misses some. The sample gives about 57,000 clones, approximately 90% of which show up once; about 0.36% is in the top ten. The starting material was CD4+ T cells from peripheral blood mononuclear cells, obtained before pregnancy. The source is a female donor with multiple sclerosis, enrolled in a pregnancy study.

CDR3 bases: TGTGCCAGCAGTTCTCGGACAGGGTTAGGGAATCAGCCCCAGCATTTT. Amino acid sequence: CASSSRTGLGNQPQHF. The rearrangement joins TRBV28 to TRBJ1-5; TRBD1 aligns across 8 bases. The germline CDR1 and CDR2 sequences are MDHEN and SYDVKM. Trimming cost V 4 bases and J 4 bases; bases outside gene matches: 9. The CDR3 contains 16 residues.

The genes are TRBV5-1 and TRBJ2-1; 8 bases align to TRBD2. In germline, CDR1 is SGHRS, CDR2 YFSETQ. There are 15 residues in the CDR3. The V gene end was trimmed by 0 bases and the J gene end by 8 bases; junction bases not matched to a gene: 7. CDR3: CASSLGLAGGDEQFF. CDR3 nucleotide sequence: TGCGCCAGCAGCTTGGGCCTAGCGGGCGGGGATGAGCAGTTCTTC.

This clone was seen only a few times. The V call is TRBV4-1, the J call TRBJ2-1; 11 bases align to TRBD2. CDR3 length: 18 amino acids. Germline V lookup: CDR1 MGHRA, CDR2 YSYEKL. The J segment lost 5 bases and the V segment lost 4 bases, leaving 13 bases of the junction unmatched. For the CDR3, the DNA is TGCGCCAGCAGCCGCCTACTAGCGGGAGTGAGGAGGGACAATGAGCAGTTCTTC. Translation gives CASSRLLAGVRRDNEQFF.

This clone was recorded a few times. The V call is TRBV6-6, the J call TRBJ2-7, with 7 positions matching TRBD1. Germline V gene lookup returns CDR1 MNHNY and CDR2 SVGAGI (reference sequence). CDR3 length equals 15 residues. V shed 8 bases and J 3 bases; nucleotides not matched to a gene: 13. The CDR3 region is CASSSPQGRYYEQYF. CDR3 nucleotides: TGTGCCAGCTCCAGTCCACAGGGGCGTTACTACGAGCAGTACTTC.

The chain recombines TRBV5-1 with TRBJ1-1; TRBD1 agrees at 7 bases. CDR1 and CDR2 (germline): SGHRS, YFSETQ. Trimming removed 3 bases from V and 1 base from J; junction bases left unmatched: 6. The CDR3 extends over 15 amino acids. This CDR3 reads CASSSLPGGNTEAFF. The CDR3 DNA follows: TGCGCCAGCAGCTCCCTCCCAGGGGGGAACACTGAAGCTTTCTTT.

The chain links TRBV10-3 to TRBJ1-4, with D perhaps TRBD1 (6 bases). Per germline, CDR1 ENHRY and CDR2 SYGVKD. The CDR3 has 14 residues. The germline V and J ends were trimmed by 8 bases and 5 bases, with 15 bases remaining between them. CDR3 amino acids: CAISVDSGNEKLFF. For the CDR3, the DNA is TGTGCCATCTCCGTGGACAGTGGGAATGAAAAACTGTTTTTT.

The gene calls are TRBV28 and TRBJ1-1; D may be TRBD1 (5 bases). The CDR3 loop spans 16 amino acids. Trimming took 5 bases from V and 4 from J, leaving 20 bases between them. Germline V gene sequence: CDR1 MDHEN, CDR2 SYDVKM. The CDR3 spells CASSIMGGRGGTEAFF. For the CDR3, the DNA is TGTGCCAGCAGTATCATGGGGGGAAGGGGAGGCACTGAAGCTTTCTTT.

The chain links TRBV7-9 to TRBJ1-1; D perhaps matches TRBD1 (5 bases). The CDR3 consists of 13 residues. From germline, CDR1 is SEHNR and CDR2 FQNEAQ (reference sequence). Deletions cut 3 bases from V and 6 bases from J, with 11 bases between. The CDR3 coding sequence is TGTGCCAGCAGCTTCGGGGCGGGGGCTGAAGCTTTCTTT. As protein: CASSFGAGAEAFF.

This clone was recorded only once. The CDR3 bases are TGCGCCAGCAGCTTGTTCACAGGGTCTGGAAACACCATATATTTT. This codes for CASSLFTGSGNTIYF. The chain combines TRBV5-1 with TRBJ1-3, with D possibly TRBD1 on 6 matching bases. CDR1 and CDR2 from the germline V gene are SGHRS and YFSETQ. V gave up 1 base and J gave up 1 base, with 9 bases separating them. This CDR3 has 15 residues.

The chain has TRBV28 and TRBJ1-5; the D gene is possibly TRBD1 (5 bases). The germline V gene has CDR1 MDHEN and CDR2 SYDVKM. V was trimmed by 3 bases and J by 3 bases, leaving 9 bases between them. The CDR3 has 14 amino acids. CDR3 in amino acids: CASSFHRSNQPQHF. CDR3 sequence (DNA): TGTGCCAGCAGTTTTCACAGGTCCAATCAGCCCCAGCATTTT.

This chain's CDR3 is CASSSPSFSETQYF. Here the CDR3 DNA reads TGTGCCAGCAGCTCCCCCTCTTTCTCGGAGACCCAGTACTTC. This sequence joins TRBV5-5 and TRBJ2-5; the D is unclear. CDR1 is SGHKS, CDR2 YYEKEE, per germline (reference sequence). CDR3 length equals 14 residues. Trimming left V 3 bases short and J 5 bases short, with 14 bases between.

The J gene is TRBJ2-5, the V gene TRBV12-5; D might be TRBD2 (6 bases). Trimming left V 1 base short and J 2 bases short, with 11 bases between. There are 15 residues in the CDR3. CDR1 and CDR2 from the germline V gene are LGHNT and FRNRAP. The CDR3 is CASGLAPGEQETQYF. In DNA, the CDR3 is TGTGCTAGTGGTTTGGCCCCGGGAGAACAAGAGACCCAGTACTTC.

The chain couples TRBV6-5 to TRBJ1-1; D call uncertain. Trimming removed 0 bases from V and 6 bases from J, with 8 bases in between. CDR1 and CDR2 (germline): MNHEY, SVGAGI. The CDR3 is 13 amino acids. The CDR3: CASSYSAEAEAFF. In nucleotides, the CDR3 is TGTGCCAGCAGTTACTCGGCCGAGGCTGAAGCTTTCTTT.

The rearrangement links TRBV19 to TRBJ2-2; 8 bases map to TRBD2. The germline V gene encodes CDR1 LNHDA and CDR2 SQIVND (reference sequence). V was clipped by 3 bases and J by 1 base; unmatched bases: 7. The CDR3 covers 17 residues. Here the CDR3 reads CASSIPRRGVNTGELFF. The CDR3 DNA follows: TGTGCCAGTAGTATTCCCCGGCGGGGGGTGAACACCGGGGAGCTGTTTTTT.

Only one count was recorded for this clone. This rearrangement joins TRBV6-1 to TRBJ2-7; D is possibly TRBD1 (6 bases). The CDR3 consists of 14 residues. CDR1 MNHNS and CDR2 SASEGT come from the germline V gene. Trimming left V 2 bases short and J 3 bases short, with 11 bases between. The CDR3, as DNA: TGTGCCAGCAGTGAAATGGACAGCTTCTACGAGCAGTACTTC. It codes for CASSEMDSFYEQYF.

There are a few counts of this clone. This sequence joins TRBV6-5 and TRBJ2-7; 7 bases match TRBD1. V lost 6 bases to trimming and J lost 3 bases; unmatched junction nucleotides: 5. CDR1 and CDR2 from the germline V gene are MNHEY and SVGAGI. The CDR3 covers 13 residues. The CDR3 reads CASRHRDSYEQYF. CDR3 nucleotide sequence: TGTGCCAGCAGACACCGGGACAGCTACGAGCAGTACTTC.